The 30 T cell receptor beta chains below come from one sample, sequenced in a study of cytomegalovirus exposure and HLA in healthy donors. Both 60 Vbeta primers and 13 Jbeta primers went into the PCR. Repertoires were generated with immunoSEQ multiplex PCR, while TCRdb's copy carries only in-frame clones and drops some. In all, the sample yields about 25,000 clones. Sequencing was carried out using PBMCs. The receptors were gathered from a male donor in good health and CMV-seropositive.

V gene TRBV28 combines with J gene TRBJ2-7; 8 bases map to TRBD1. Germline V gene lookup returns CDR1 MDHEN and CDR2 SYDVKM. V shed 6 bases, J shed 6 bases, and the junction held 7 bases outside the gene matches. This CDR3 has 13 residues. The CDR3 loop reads CASRIDRGPEQYF. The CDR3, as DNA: TGTGCCAGCAGGATTGACAGGGGCCCCGAGCAGTACTTC.

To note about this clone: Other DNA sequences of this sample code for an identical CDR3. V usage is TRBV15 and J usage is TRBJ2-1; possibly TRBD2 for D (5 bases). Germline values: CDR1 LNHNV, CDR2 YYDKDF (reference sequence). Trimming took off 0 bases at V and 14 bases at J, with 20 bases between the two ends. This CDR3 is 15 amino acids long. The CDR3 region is CATSRDQLPRPGKFF. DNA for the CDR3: TGTGCCACCAGCAGAGATCAGCTACCACGGCCGGGGAAGTTCTTC.

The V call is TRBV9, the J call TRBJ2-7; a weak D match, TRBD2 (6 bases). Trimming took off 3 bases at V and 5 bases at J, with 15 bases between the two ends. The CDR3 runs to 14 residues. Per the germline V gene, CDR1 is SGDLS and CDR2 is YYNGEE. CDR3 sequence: CASSAGGSSDEQYF. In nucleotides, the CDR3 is TGTGCCAGCAGCGCCGGGGGATCTAGTGACGAGCAGTACTTC.

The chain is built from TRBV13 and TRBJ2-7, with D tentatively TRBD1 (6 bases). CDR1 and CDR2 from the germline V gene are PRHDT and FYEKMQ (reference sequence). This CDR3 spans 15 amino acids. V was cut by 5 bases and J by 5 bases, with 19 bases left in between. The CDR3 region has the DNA TGTGCCAGCAGCCCCCGAGCAGGGGACCCCCACGAGCAGTACTTC. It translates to CASSPRAGDPHEQYF.

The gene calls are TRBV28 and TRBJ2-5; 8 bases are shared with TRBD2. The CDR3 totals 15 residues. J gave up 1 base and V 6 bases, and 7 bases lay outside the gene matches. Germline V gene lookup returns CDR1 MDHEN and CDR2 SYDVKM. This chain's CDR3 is CASRSAGRAQETQYF. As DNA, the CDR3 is TGTGCCAGCAGATCGGCCGGGAGGGCCCAAGAGACCCAGTACTTC. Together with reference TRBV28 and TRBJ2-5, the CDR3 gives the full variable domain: DVKVTQSSRYLVKRTGEKVFLECVQDMDHENMFWYRQDPGLGLRLIYFSYDVKMKEKGDIPEGYSVSREKKERFSLILESASTNQTSMYLCASRSAGRAQETQYFGPGTRLLVL.

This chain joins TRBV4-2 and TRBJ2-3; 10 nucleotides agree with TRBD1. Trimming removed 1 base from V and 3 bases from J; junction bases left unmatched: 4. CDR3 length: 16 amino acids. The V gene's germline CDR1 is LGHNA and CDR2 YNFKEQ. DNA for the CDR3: TGTGCCAGCAGCCAAGGGGCGGACAGGGGGACAGATACGCAGTATTTT. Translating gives CASSQGADRGTDTQYF.

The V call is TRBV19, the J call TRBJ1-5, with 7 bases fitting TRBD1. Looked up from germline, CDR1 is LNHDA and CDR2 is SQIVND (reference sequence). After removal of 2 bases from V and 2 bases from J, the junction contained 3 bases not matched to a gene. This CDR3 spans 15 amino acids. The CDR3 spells CASSIQGDGNQPQHF. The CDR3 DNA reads TGTGCCAGTAGTATACAGGGGGACGGCAATCAGCCCCAGCATTTT.

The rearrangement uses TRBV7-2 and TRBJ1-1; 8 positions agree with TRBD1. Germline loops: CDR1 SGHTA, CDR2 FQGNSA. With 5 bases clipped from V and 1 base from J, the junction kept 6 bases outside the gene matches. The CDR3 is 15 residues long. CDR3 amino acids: CASSPNRGGNTEAFF. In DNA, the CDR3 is TGTGCCAGCAGCCCAAACAGGGGGGGGAACACTGAAGCTTTCTTT.

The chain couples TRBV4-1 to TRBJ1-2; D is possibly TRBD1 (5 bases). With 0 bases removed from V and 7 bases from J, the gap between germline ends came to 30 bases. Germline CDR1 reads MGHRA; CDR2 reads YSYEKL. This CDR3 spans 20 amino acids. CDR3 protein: CASSQEGGRGRARISGGYTF. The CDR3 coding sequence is TGCGCCAGCAGCCAAGAGGGAGGTAGGGGCAGGGCGAGGATCAGTGGTGGCTACACCTTC.

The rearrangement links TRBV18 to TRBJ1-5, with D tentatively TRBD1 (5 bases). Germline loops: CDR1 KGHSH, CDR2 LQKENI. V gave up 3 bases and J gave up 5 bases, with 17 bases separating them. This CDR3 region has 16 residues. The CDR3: CASSPLARALDQPQHF. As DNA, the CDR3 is TGTGCCAGCTCACCCTTAGCCAGGGCCCTCGATCAGCCCCAGCATTTT.

The DNA for the CDR3 is TGTGCCAGCAGCGCGCCGGTGCAGGGGATAGGGGCCGGGGAGCTGTTTTTT. Its translation is CASSAPVQGIGAGELFF. This rearrangement joins TRBV5-4 to TRBJ2-2, with a tentative D call TRBD1 (6 bases). The CDR3 consists of 17 residues. Germline lookup yields CDR1 SGHNT and CDR2 YYREEE (reference sequence). Between the trimmed V and J ends, which lost 4 bases and 6 bases, there was a span of 22 bases.

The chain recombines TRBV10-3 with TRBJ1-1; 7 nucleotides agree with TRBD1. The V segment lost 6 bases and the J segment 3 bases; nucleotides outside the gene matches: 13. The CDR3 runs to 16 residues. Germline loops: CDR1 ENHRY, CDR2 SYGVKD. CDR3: CAIRPQTGLRHTEAFF. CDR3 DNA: TGTGCCATCAGGCCTCAGACAGGGCTAAGGCACACTGAAGCTTTCTTT.

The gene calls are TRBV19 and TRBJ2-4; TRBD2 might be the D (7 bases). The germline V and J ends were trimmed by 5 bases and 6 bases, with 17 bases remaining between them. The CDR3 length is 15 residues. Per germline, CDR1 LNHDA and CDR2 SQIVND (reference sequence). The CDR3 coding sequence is TGTGCCAGTAGTTCTCATGGGGGGGGCTTAAACATTCAGTACTTC. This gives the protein CASSSHGGGLNIQYF. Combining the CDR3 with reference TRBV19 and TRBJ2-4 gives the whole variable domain DGGITQSPKYLFRKEGQNVTLSCEQNLNHDAMYWYRQDPGQGLRLIYYSQIVNDFQKGDIAEGYSVSREKKESFPLTVTSAQKNPTAFYLCASSSHGGGLNIQYFGAGTRLSVL.

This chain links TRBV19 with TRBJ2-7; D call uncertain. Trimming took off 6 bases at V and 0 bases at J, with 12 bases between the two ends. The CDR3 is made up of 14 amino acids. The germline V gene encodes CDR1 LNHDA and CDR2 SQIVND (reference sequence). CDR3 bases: TGTGCCAGTAGATATAACCCTAGCTCCTACGAGCAGTACTTC. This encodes CASRYNPSSYEQYF.

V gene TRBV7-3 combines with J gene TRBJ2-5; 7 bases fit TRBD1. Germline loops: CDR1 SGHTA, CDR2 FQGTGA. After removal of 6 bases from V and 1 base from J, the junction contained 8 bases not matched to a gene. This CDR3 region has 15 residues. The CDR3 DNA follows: TGTGCCAGCAGTTCGACAGGGTCGTTCCAAGAGACCCAGTACTTC. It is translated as CASSSTGSFQETQYF.

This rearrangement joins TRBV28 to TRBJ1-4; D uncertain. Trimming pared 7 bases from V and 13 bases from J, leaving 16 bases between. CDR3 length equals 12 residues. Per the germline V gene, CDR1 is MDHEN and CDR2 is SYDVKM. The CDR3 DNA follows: TGTGCCAGCACCCTGACGGGGAGGAGACTGTTTTTT. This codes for CASTLTGRRLFF. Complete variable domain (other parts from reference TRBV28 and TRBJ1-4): DVKVTQSSRYLVKRTGEKVFLECVQDMDHENMFWYRQDPGLGLRLIYFSYDVKMKEKGDIPEGYSVSREKKERFSLILESASTNQTSMYLCASTLTGRRLFFGSGTQLSVL.

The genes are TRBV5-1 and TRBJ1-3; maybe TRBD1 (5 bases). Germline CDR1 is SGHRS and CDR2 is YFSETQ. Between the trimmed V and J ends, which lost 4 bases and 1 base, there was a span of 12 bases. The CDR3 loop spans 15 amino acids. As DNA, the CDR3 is TGCGCCAGCAGCGTAGTGGGGGGATCTGGAAACACCATATATTTT. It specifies CASSVVGGSGNTIYF.

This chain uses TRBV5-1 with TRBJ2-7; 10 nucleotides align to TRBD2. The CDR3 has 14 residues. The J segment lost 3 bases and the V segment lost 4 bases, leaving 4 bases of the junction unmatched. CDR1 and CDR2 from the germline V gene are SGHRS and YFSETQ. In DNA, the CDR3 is TGCGCCAGCAGCCTAGCGGGAGCCAACTACGAGCAGTACTTC. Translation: CASSLAGANYEQYF.

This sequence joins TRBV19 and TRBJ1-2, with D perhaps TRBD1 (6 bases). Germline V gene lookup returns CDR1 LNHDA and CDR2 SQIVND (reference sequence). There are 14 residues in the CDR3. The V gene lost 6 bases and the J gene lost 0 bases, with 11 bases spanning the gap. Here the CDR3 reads CASSFQGPNYGYTF. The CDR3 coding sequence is TGTGCCAGTAGCTTTCAGGGGCCTAACTATGGCTACACCTTC. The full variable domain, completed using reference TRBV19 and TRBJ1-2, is DGGITQSPKYLFRKEGQNVTLSCEQNLNHDAMYWYRQDPGQGLRLIYYSQIVNDFQKGDIAEGYSVSREKKESFPLTVTSAQKNPTAFYLCASSFQGPNYGYTFGSGTRLTVV.

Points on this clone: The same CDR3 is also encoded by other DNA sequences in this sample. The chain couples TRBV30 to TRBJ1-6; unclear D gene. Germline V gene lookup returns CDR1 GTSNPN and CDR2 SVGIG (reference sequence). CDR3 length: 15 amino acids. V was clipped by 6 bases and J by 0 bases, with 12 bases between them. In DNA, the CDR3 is TGTGCCTGTCGGGATTCCCTCTCCTATAATTCACCCCTCCACTTT. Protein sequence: CACRDSLSYNSPLHF.

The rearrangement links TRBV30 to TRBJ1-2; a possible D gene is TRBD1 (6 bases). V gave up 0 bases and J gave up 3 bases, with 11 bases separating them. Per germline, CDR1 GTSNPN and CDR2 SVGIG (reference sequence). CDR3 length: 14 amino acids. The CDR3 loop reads CAWSVRGSHYGYTF. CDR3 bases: TGTGCCTGGAGTGTCAGGGGATCCCACTATGGCTACACCTTC. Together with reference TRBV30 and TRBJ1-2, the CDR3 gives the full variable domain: SQTIHQWPATLVQPVGSPLSLECTVEGTSNPNLYWYRQAAGRGLQLLFYSVGIGQISSEVPQNLSASRPQDRQFILSSKKLLLSDSGFYLCAWSVRGSHYGYTFGSGTRLTVV.

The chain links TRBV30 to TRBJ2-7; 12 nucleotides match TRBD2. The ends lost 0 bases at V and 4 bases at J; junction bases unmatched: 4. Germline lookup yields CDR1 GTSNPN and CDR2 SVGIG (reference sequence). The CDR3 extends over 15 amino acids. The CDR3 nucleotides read TGTGCCTGGAGTGTAGGACTAGCGGGACTTTACGAGCAGTACTTC. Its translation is CAWSVGLAGLYEQYF.

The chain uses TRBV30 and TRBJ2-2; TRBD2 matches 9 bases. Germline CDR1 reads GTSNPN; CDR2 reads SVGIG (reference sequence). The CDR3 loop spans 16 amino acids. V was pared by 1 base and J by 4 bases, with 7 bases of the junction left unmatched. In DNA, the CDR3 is TGTGCCTGGAGTGAGGCGGGGGGGCCCGGCACCGGGGAGCTGTTTTTT. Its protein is CAWSEAGGPGTGELFF.

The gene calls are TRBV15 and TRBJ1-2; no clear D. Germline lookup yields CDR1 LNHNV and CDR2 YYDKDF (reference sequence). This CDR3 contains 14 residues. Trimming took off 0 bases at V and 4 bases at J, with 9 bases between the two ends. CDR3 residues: CATSRDLGGYGYTF. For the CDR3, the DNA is TGTGCCACCAGCAGAGATCTGGGAGGCTATGGCTACACCTTC.

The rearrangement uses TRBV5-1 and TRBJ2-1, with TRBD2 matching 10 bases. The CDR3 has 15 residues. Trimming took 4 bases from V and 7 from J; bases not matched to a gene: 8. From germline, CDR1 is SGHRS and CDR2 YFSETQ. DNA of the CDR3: TGCGCCAGCAGCCCCGGTACTAGCGGGGCTAATGAGCAGTTCTTC. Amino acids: CASSPGTSGANEQFF.

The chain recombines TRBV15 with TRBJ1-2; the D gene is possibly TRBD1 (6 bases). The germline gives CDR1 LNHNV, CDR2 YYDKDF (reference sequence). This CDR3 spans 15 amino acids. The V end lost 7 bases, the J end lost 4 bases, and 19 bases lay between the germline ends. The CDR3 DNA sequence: TGTGCCACCACCCCGATAGACAGGCCAGGCTATGGCTACACCTTC. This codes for CATTPIDRPGYGYTF.

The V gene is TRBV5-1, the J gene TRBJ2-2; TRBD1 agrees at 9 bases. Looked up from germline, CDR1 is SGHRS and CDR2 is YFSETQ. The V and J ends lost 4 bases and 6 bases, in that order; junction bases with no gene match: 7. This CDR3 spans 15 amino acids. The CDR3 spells CASSGGQGLAGELFF. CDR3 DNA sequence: TGCGCCAGCAGCGGCGGACAGGGGTTGGCCGGGGAGCTGTTTTTT.

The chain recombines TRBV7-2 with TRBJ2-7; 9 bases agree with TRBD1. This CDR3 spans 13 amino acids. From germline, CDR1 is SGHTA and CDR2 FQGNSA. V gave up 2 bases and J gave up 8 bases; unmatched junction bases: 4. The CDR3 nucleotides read TGTGCCAGCAGCTTAAACAGGGGGCAAAAGCAGTACTTC. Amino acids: CASSLNRGQKQYF.

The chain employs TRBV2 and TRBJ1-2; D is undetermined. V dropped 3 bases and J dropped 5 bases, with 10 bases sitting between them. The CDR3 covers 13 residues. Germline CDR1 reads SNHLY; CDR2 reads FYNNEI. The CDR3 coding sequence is TGTGCCAGCAGTGAGCGGCAGTCATATGGCTACACCTTC. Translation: CASSERQSYGYTF.

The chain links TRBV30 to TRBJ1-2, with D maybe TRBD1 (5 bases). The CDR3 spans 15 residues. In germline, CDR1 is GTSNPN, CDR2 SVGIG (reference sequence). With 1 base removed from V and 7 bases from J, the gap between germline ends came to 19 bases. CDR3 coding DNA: TGTGCCTGGAGTGGACGGACATTGGGTTTGGGTGGCTACACCTTC. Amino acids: CAWSGRTLGLGGYTF.